The entry below describes one T cell receptor beta chain. There are a few counts of this clonotype. Its antigen remains undetermined. It has no much larger one-base neighbor in the sample; base qualities were not kept. Library preparation used PCR. Sequencing relied on an Illumina HiSeq 2500. TCR libraries were prepared with molecular barcoding, using unique molecular identifiers to normalize TCRbeta repertoire quantification. TCRdb reanalyzed the raw reads on its own, using fastp at Q25 for trimming and MiXCR for clone calling, and kept in-frame beta chains. Rows are combined by CDR3 protein, so each entry shows the most common genes and DNA. The table for this sample lists some 290,000 distinct CDR3 sequences; about a quarter of them were counted only once. Approximately 11% of the sample goes to the ten largest clones. From its cysteine to its phenylalanine, the CDR3 spans 15 amino acids. Just CDR3 DNA is preserved here, 45 bases in frame from base 1.

This sample's treatment or condition label indicates: allogeneic hematopoietic cell transplantation with graft depleted of TCRalphabeta T cells and CD19 B cells. The transplant recipients were children given TCRalphabeta/CD19-depleted allogeneic hematopoietic cell grafts. The data were taken from a study of T-cell reconstitution after alpha-beta-depleted transplantation in children (dated by TCRdb to about 2016). Broadly, across the study: The study quantitatively tracked T-cell immune reconstitution after TCRalphabeta/CD19-depleted allogeneic hematopoietic cell transplantation in children using TCR repertoire profiling.

Overall study outcomes, separate from this receptor: Over the following months the frequencies of hyperexpanded clones went down, and after one year T-cell counts and TCRbeta diversity were mostly credited to newly produced T cells. The apparently early alphabetaT-cell count recovery about two months after transplant was reportedly dependent on only several hundred rapidly expanded clones derived from non-depleted graft cells. In some patients, the high TCRbeta diversity seen at day 60 was put down to recipient T cells and intrathymic progenitors that had survived conditioning.

Sequencing was performed on PBMCs, mostly from graft donor cells, taken 180 days after TCRalphabeta/CD19-depleted stem cell transplant. The sequence links TRBV21-1 to TRBJ1-3; the DNA was not compared with TRBD1, the D call given in the table. TRBV21-1 is a known pseudogene. The TCR sequence derives from a male patient aged 10 to 17 who had a stem cell transplant for acute lymphoblastic leukemia, so the T cells may come from the graft donor. CDR3 region: CASSKGGFSGNTIYF. The DNA is as follows: TGTGCCAGCAGCAAGGGGGGCTTCTCTGGAAACACCATATATTTT.